Sequencing of this TCR beta chain was carried out in a study of blood T cell repertoires in COVID-19. Study context: Collection of acute and convalescent COVID-19 samples took place in the United States, Italy and Spain.

As processed by the authors: Amplification with reference gene primers provided the estimates of nucleated cell counts. Sequencing used immunoSEQ multiplex PCR; TCRdb keeps in-frame clones, though not all of them. For V, J and clone size, that table is used; D and trimming come from the DNA. The sample contains roughly 310,000 clones, about 88% of which appear only once. The length of the CDR3 is 15 residues. CDR1 is MNHEY, CDR2 SMNVEV, per germline (reference sequence). J gave up 1 base and V 5 bases, and 2 bases lay outside the gene matches. Those enrolled, adults aged 18 to 89 years, came from about two dozen US areas. Donors in Cohort 3 who had recovered were those with two negative PCRs, healthcare professional clearance, or resolution of their symptoms.

The chain has TRBV27 and TRBJ2-1; 10 bases fit TRBD2. Material: PBMCs or T cells enriched from blood (not recorded which). This TCR was sampled from a man aged 55 to 70 who had recovered from COVID-19. The CDR3 coding sequence is TGTGCCAGCAGTGTAGCGGGGGGATCCTACAATGAGCAGTTCTTC. This translates into CASSVAGGSYNEQFF.